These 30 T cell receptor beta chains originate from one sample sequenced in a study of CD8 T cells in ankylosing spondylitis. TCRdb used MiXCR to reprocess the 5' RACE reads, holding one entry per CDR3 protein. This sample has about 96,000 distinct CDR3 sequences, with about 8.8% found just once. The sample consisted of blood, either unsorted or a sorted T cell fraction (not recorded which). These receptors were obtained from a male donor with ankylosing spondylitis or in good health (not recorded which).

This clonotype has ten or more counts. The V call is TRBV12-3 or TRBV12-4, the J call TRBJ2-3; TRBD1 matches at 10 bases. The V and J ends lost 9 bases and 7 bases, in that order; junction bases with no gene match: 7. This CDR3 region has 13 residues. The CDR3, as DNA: TGTGCCAGTAGGACAGGGGGATTAAATACGCAGTATTTT. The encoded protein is CASRTGGLNTQYF.

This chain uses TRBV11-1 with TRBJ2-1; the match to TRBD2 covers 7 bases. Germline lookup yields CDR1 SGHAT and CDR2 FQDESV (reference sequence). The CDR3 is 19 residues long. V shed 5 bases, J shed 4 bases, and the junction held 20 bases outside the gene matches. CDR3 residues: CASSRRATGRLAEYNEQFF. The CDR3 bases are TGTGCCAGCAGCCGCAGGGCCACCGGGAGGCTAGCGGAGTACAATGAGCAGTTCTTC.

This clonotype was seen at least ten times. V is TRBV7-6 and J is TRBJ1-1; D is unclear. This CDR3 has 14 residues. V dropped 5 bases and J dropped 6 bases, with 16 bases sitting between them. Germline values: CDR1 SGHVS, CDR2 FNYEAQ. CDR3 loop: CASSPGEPSAEAFF. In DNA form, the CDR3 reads TGTGCCAGCAGCCCCGGTGAGCCCAGCGCTGAAGCTTTCTTT.

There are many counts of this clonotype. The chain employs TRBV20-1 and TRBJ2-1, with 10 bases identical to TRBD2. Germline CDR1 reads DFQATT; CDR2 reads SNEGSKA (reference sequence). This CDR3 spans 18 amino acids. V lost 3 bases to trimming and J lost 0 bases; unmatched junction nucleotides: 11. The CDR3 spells CSASIPASGGASYNEQFF. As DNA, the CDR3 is TGCAGTGCTAGTATCCCGGCGAGCGGGGGGGCCTCCTACAATGAGCAGTTCTTC.

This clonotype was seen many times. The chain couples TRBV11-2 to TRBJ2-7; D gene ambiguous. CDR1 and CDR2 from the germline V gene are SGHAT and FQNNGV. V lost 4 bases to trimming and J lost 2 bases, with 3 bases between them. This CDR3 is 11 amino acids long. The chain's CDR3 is CASSSTYEQYF. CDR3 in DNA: TGTGCCAGCAGCTCGACCTACGAGCAGTACTTC.

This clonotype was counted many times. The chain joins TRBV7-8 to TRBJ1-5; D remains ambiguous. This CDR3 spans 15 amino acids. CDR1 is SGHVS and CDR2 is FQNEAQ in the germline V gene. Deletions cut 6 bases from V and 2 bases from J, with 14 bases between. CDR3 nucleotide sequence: TGTGCCAGCAGTTCAAACTCAGGAGGCAATCAGCCCCAGCATTTT. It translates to CASSSNSGGNQPQHF.

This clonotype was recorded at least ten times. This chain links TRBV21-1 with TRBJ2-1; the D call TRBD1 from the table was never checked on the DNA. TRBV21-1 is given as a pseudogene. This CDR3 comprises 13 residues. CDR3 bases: TGTGCCAGCAGCAAAGATCAGGGCGATGAGCAGTTCTTC. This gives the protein CASSKDQGDEQFF.

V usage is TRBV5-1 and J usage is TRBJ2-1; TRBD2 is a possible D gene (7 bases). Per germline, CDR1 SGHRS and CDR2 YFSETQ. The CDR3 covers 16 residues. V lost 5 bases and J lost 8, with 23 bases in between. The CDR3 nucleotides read TGCGCCAGCAGTCCCCGGTGGGGGGGCATTTTAGATGAGCAGTTCTTC. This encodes CASSPRWGGILDEQFF. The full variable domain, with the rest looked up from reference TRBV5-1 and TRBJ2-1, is KAGVTQTPRYLIKTRGQQVTLSCSPISGHRSVSWYQQTPGQGLQFLFEYFSETQRNKGNFPGRFSGRQFSNSRSEMNVSTLELGDSALYLCASSPRWGGILDEQFFGPGTRLTVL.

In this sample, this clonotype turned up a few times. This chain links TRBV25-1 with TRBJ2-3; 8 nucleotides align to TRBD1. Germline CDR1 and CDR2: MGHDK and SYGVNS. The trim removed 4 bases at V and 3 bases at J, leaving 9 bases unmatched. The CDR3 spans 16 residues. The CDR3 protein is CASSGPRTGRTDTQYF. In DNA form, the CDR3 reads TGTGCCAGCAGTGGGCCTCGGACAGGGAGAACAGATACGCAGTATTTT.

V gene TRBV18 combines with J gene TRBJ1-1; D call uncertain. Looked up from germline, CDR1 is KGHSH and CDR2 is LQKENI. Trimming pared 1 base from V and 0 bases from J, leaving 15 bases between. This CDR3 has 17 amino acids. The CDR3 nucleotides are TGTGCCAGCTCACCACGCGCAATCGAAATCCTGAACACTGAAGCTTTCTTT. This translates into CASSPRAIEILNTEAFF. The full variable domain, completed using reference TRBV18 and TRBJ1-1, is NAGVMQNPRHLVRRRGQEARLRCSPMKGHSHVYWYRQLPEEGLKFMVYLQKENIIDESGMPKERFSAEFPKEGPSILRIQQVVRGDSAAYFCASSPRAIEILNTEAFFGQGTRLTVV.

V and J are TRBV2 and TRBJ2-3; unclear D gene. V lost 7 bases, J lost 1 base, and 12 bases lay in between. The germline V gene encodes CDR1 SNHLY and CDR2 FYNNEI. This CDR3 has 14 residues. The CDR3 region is CASTPTAGTDTQYF. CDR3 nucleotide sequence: TGTGCCAGCACCCCAACTGCAGGCACAGATACGCAGTATTTT.

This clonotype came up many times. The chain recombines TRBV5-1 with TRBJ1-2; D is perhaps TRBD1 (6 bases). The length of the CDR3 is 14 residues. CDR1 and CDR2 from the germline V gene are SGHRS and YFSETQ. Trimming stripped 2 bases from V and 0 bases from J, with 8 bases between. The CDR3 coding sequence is TGCGCCAGCAGCTTCACAGGGACTAACTATGGCTACACCTTC. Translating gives CASSFTGTNYGYTF.

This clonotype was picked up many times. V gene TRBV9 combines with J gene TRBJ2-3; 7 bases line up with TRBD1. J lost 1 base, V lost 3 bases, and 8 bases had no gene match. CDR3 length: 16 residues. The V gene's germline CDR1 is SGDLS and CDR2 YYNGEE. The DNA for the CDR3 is TGTGCCAGCAGCGCGACGAGCGGACAGGGCACAGATACGCAGTATTTT. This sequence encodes CASSATSGQGTDTQYF.

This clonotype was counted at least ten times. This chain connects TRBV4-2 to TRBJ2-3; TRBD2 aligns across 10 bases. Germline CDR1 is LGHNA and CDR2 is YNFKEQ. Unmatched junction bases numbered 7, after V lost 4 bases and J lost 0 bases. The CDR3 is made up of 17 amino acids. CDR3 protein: CASSRTSGTTSTDTQYF. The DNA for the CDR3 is TGTGCCAGCAGCCGTACTAGCGGGACAACAAGCACAGATACGCAGTATTTT.

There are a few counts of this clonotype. This CDR3 reads CSVGDPRTYEQYF. For the CDR3, the DNA is TGCAGCGTTGGAGATCCCAGGACCTACGAGCAGTACTTC. This rearrangement joins TRBV29-1 to TRBJ2-7; D is ambiguous. The CDR3 has 13 residues. The V end lost 4 bases, the J end lost 2 bases, and 12 bases lay between the germline ends. Germline CDR1 reads SQVTM; CDR2 reads ANQGSEA.

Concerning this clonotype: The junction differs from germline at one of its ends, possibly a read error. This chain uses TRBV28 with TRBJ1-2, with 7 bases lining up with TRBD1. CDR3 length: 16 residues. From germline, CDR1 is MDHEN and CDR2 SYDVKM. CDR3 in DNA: TGTGCCAGCAGTTTCCCCCGACAGGGTGGGTACTATGGCAACACCTTC. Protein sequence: CASSFPRQGGYYGNTF.

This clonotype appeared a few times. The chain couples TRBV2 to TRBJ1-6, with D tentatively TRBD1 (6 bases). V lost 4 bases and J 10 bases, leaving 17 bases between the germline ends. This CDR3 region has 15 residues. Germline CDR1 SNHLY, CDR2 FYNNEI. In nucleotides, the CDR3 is TGTGCCAGCAGTGGCGGGGGCAGGGGCATCTCACCCCTCCACTTT. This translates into CASSGGGRGISPLHF.

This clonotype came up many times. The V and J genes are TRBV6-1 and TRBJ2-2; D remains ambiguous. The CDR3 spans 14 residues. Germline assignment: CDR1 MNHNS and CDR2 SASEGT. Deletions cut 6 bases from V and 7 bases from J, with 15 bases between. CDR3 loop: CASSRLLEDGELFF. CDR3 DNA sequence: TGTGCCAGCAGCCGTCTATTAGAAGACGGGGAGCTGTTTTTT.

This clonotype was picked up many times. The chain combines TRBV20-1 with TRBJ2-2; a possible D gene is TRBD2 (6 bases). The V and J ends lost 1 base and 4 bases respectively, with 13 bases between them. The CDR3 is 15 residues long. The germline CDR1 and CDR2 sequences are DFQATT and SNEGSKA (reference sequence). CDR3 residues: CSARVLLASTGELFF. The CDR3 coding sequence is TGCAGTGCTAGAGTCCTGCTAGCGAGCACCGGGGAGCTGTTTTTT.

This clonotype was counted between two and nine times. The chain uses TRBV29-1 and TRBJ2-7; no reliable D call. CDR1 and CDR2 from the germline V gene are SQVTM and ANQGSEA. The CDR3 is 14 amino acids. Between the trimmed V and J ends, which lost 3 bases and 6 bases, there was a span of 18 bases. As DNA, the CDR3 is TGCAGCGTTGATGCCGACGGGTATCGGTCCGAGCAGTACTTC. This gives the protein CSVDADGYRSEQYF.

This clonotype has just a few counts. CDR3 sequence (DNA): TGTGCCAGTAGTCTTGGGGAGGACCTCTCCTACGAGCAGTACTTC. This gives the protein CASSLGEDLSYEQYF. The chain recombines TRBV19 with TRBJ2-7; D is perhaps TRBD2 (6 bases). Germline values: CDR1 LNHDA, CDR2 SQIVND (reference sequence). There are 15 residues in the CDR3. Trimming removed 5 bases from V and 0 bases from J, with 14 bases in between.

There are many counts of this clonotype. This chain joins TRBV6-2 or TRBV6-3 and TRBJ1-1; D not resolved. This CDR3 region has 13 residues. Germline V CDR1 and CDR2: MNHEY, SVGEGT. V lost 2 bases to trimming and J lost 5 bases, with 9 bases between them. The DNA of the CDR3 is TGTGCCAGCAGTTACAGGGTCGGGACTGAAGCTTTCTTT. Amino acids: CASSYRVGTEAFF.

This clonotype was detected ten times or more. The CDR3 nucleotides read TGTGCCAGCAGTTTACGTGGGAGCTCTGAAGCTTTCTTT. Its translation is CASSLRGSSEAFF. The chain employs TRBV28 and TRBJ1-1; D ambiguous. V was clipped by 2 bases and J by 6 bases, with 10 bases between them. The germline gives CDR1 MDHEN, CDR2 SYDVKM. CDR3 length: 13 residues.

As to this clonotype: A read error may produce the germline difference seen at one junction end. The CDR3 sequence: CASSCGPPNYEQYF. The CDR3 DNA follows: TGTGCCAGTAGTTGCGGACCCCCGAACTACGAGCAGTACTTC. J is TRBJ2-7 and V is TRBV12-3 or TRBV12-4, with D uncertain. This CDR3 has 14 residues.

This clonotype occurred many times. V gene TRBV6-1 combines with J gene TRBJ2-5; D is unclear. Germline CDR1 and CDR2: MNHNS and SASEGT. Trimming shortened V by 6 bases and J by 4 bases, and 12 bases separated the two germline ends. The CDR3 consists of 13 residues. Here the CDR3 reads CASRSHVIETQYF. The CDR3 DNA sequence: TGTGCCAGCAGATCTCACGTGATAGAGACCCAGTACTTC.

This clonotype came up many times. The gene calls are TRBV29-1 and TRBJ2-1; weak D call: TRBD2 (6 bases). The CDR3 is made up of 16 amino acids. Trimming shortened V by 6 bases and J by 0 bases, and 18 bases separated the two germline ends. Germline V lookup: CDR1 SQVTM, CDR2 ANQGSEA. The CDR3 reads CSVLPGEGSSYNEQFF. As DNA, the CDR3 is TGCAGCGTCCTCCCGGGAGAGGGGAGCTCCTACAATGAGCAGTTCTTC.

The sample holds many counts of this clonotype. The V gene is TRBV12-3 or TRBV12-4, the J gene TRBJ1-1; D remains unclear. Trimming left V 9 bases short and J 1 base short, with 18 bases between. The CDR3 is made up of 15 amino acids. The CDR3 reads CASERGPGTNTEAFF. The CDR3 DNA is TGTGCCAGTGAAAGAGGGCCAGGCACGAACACTGAAGCTTTCTTT.

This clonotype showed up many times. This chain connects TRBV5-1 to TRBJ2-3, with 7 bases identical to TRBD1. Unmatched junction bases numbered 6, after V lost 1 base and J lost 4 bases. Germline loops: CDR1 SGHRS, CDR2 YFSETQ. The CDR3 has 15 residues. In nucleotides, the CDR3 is TGCGCCAGCAGCTTGTTTTCAGGGGGTTCAGATACGCAGTATTTT. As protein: CASSLFSGGSDTQYF.

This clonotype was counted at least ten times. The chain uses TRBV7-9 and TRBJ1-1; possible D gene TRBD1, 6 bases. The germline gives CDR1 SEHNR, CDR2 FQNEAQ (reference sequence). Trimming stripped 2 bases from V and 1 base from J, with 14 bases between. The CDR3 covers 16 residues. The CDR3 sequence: CASSLLDSGGNTEAFF. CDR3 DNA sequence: TGTGCCAGCAGCTTACTGGACAGTGGCGGGAACACTGAAGCTTTCTTT.

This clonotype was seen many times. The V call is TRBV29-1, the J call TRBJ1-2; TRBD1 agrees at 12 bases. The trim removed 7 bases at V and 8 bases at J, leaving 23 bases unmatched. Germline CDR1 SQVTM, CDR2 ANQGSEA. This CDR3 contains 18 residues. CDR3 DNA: TGCAGCGCGCGATACCCCGGGACAGGGGGCGTAAGAGCGGGAGGCTACACCTTC. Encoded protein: CSARYPGTGGVRAGGYTF.